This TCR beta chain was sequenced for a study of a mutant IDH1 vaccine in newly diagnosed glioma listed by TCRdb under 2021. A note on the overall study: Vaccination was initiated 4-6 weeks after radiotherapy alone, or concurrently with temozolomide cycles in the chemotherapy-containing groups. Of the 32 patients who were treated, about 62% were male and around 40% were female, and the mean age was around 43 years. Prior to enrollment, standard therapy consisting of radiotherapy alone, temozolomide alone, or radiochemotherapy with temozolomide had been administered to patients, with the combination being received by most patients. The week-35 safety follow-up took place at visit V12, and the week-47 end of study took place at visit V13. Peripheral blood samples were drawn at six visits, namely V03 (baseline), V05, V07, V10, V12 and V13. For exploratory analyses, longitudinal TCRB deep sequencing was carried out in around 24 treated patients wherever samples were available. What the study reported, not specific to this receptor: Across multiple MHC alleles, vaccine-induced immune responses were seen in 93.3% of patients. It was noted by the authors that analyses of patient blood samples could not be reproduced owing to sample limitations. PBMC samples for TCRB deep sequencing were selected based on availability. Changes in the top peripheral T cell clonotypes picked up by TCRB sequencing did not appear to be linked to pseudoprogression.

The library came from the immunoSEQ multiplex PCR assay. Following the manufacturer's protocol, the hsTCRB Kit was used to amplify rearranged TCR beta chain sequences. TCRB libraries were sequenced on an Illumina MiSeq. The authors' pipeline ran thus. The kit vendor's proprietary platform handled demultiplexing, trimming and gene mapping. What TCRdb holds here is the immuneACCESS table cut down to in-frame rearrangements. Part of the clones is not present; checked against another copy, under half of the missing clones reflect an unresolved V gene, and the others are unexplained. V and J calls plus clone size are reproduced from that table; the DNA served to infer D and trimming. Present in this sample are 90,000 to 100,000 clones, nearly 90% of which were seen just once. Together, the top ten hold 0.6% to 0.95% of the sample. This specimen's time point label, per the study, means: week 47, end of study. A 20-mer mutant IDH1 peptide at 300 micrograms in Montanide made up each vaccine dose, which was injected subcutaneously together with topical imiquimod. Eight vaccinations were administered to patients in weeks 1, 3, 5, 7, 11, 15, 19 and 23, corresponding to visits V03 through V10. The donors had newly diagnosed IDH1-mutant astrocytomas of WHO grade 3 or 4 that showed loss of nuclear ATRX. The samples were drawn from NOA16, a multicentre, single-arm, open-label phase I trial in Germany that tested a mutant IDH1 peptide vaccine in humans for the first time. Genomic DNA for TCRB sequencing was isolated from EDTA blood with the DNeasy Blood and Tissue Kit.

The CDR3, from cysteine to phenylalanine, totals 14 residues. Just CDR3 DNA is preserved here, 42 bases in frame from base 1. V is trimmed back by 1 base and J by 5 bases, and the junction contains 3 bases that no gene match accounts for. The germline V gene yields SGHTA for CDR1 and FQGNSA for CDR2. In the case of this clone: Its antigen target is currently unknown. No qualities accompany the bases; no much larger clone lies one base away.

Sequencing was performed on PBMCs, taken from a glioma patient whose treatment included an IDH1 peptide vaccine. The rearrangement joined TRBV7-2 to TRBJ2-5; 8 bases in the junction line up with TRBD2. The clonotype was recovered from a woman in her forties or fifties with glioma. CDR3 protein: CASSLGTSWETQYF. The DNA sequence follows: TGTGCCAGCAGCTTAGGGACTAGCTGGGAGACCCAGTACTTC. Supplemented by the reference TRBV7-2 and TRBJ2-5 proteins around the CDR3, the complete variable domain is GAGVSQSPSNKVTEKGKDVELRCDPISGHTALYWYRQSLGQGLEFLIYFQGNSAPDKSGLPSDRFSAERTGGSVSTLTIQRTQQEDSAVYLCASSLGTSWETQYFGPGTRLLVL.